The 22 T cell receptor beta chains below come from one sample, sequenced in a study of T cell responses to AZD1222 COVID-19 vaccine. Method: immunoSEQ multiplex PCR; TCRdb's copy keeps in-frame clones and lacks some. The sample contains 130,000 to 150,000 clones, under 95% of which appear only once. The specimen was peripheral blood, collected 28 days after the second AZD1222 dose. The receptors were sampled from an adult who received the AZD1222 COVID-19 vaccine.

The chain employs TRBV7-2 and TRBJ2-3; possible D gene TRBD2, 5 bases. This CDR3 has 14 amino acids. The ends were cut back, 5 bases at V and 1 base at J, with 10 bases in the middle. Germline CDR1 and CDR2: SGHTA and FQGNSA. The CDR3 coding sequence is TGTGCCAGCAGCGTTACTAGGGGCACAGATACGCAGTATTTT. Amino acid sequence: CASSVTRGTDTQYF.

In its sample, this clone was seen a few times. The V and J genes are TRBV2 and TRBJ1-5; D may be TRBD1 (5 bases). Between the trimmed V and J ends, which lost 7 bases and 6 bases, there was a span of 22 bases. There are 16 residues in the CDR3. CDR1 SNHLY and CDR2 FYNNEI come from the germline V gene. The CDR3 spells CASTGHRLEGVQPQHF. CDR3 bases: TGTGCCAGCACAGGTCACCGGTTGGAAGGGGTTCAGCCCCAGCATTTT. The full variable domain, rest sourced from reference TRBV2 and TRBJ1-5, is EPEVTQTPSHQVTQMGQEVILRCVPISNHLYFYWYRQILGQKVEFLVSFYNNEISEKSEIFDDQFSVERPDGSNFTLKIRSTKLEDSAMYFCASTGHRLEGVQPQHFGDGTRLSIL.

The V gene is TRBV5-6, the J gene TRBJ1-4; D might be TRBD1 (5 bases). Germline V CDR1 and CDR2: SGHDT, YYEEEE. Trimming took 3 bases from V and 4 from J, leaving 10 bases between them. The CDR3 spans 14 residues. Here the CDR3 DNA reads TGTGCCAGCAGCTCGACCAGGGTTAATGAAAAACTGTTTTTT. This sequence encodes CASSSTRVNEKLFF.

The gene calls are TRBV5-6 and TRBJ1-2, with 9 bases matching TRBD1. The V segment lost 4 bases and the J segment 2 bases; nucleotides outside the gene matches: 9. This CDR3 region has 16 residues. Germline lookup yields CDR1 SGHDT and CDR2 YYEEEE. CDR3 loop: CASSPAGTGQNYGYTF. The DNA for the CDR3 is TGTGCCAGCAGCCCTGCCGGGACAGGGCAGAACTATGGCTACACCTTC.

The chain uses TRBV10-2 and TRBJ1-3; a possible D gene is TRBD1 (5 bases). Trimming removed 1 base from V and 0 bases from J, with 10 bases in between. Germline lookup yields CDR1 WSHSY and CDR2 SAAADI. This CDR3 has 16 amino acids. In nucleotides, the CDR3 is TGCGCCAGCAGTGAGTTGGGCGGACACTCTGGAAACACCATATATTTT. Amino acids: CASSELGGHSGNTIYF.

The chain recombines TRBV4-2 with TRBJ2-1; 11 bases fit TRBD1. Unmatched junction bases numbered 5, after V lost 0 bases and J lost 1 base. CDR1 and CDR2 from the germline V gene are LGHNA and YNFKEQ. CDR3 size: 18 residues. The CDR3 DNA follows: TGTGCCAGCAGCCAAGATCGGGGGACAGGGGGTTCCTACAATGAGCAGTTCTTC. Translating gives CASSQDRGTGGSYNEQFF.

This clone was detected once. The CDR3 DNA is TGTGCCAGCAGCTTGATCACAGGGAACAACAATGAGCAGTTCTTC. This encodes CASSLITGNNNEQFF. V and J are TRBV5-4 and TRBJ2-1, with D perhaps matching TRBD1 (6 bases). Germline V lookup: CDR1 SGHNT, CDR2 YYREEE (reference sequence). This CDR3 is built from 15 residues. V lost 1 base and J 5 bases, leaving 13 bases between the germline ends.

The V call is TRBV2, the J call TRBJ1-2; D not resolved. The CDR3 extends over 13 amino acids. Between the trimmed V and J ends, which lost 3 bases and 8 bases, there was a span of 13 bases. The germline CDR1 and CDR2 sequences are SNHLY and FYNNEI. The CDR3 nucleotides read TGTGCCAGCAGTGACGGCCAATCGGGCGGCTACACCTTC. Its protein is CASSDGQSGGYTF.

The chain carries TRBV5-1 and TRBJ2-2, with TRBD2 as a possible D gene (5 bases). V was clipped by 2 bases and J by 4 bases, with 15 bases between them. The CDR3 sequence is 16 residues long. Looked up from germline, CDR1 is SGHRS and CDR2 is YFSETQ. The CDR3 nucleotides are TGCGCCAGCAGCTTAGGTCTAGCAATTGCCACCGGGGAGCTGTTTTTT. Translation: CASSLGLAIATGELFF.

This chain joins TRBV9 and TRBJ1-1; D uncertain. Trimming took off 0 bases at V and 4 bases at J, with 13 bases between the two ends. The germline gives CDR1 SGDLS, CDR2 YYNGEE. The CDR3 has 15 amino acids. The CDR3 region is CASSVEKGGGTEAFF. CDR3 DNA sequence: TGTGCCAGCAGCGTAGAGAAGGGAGGAGGCACTGAAGCTTTCTTT.

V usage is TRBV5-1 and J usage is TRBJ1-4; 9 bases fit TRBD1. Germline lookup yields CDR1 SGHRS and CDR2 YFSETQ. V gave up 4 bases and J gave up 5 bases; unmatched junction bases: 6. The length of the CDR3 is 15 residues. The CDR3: CASSPPGTGNEKLFF. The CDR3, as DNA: TGCGCCAGCAGCCCCCCTGGGACAGGGAATGAAAAACTGTTTTTT.

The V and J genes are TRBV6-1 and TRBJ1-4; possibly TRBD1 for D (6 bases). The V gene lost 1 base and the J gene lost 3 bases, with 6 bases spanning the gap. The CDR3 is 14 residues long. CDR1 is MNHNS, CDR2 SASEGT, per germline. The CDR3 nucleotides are TGTGCCAGCAGTGAAGGGACAGCTAATGAAAAACTGTTTTTT. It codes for CASSEGTANEKLFF.

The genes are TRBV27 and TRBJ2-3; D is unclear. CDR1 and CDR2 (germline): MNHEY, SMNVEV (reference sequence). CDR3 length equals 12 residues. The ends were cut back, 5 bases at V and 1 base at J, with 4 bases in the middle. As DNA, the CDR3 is TGTGCCAGCAGTCCGGGCACAGATACGCAGTATTTT. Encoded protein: CASSPGTDTQYF.

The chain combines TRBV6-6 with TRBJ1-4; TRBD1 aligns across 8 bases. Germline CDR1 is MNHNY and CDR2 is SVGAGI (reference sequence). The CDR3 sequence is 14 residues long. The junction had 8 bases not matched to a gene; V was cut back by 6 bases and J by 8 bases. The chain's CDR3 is CASSYGQGGEKLFF. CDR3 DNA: TGTGCCAGCAGCTACGGACAGGGCGGCGAAAAACTGTTTTTT.

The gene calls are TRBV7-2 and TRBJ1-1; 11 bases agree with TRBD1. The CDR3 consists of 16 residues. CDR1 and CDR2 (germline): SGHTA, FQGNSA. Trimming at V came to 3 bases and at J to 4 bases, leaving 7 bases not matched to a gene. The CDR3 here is CASSFRTGGAPTEAFF. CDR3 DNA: TGTGCCAGCAGCTTTAGGACAGGGGGCGCACCCACTGAAGCTTTCTTT. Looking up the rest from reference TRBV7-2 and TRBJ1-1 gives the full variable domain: GAGVSQSPSNKVTEKGKDVELRCDPISGHTALYWYRQSLGQGLEFLIYFQGNSAPDKSGLPSDRFSAERTGGSVSTLTIQRTQQEDSAVYLCASSFRTGGAPTEAFFGQGTRLTVV.

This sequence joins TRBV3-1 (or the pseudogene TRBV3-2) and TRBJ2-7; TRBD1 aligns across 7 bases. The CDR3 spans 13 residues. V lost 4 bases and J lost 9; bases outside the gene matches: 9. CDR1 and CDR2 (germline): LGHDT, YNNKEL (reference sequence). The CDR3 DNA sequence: TGTGCCAGCAGCCTGAGGGGGACAGAGGGGCAGTACTTC. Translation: CASSLRGTEGQYF.

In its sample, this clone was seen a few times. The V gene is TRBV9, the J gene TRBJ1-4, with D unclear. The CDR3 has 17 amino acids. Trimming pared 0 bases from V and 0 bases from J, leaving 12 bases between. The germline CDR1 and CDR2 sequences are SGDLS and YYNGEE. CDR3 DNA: TGTGCCAGCAGCGTAGGCCGGCAGTCTGCAACTAATGAAAAACTGTTTTTT. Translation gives CASSVGRQSATNEKLFF.

The CDR3 loop reads CAWDRQGNQETQYF. The CDR3 DNA reads as TGTGCCTGGGATCGACAGGGGAACCAAGAGACCCAGTACTTC. V usage is TRBV30 and J usage is TRBJ2-5; 8 bases agree with TRBD1. Germline V lookup: CDR1 GTSNPN, CDR2 SVGIG (reference sequence). After removal of 5 bases from V and 0 bases from J, the junction contained 5 bases not matched to a gene. The CDR3 totals 14 residues.

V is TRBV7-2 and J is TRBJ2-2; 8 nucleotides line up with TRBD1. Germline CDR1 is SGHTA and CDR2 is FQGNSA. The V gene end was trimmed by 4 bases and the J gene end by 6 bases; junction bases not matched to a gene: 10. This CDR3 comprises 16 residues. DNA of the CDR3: TGTGCCAGCAGCTCAGCACAGGGGGGACCGGCCGGGGAGCTGTTTTTT. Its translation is CASSSAQGGPAGELFF.

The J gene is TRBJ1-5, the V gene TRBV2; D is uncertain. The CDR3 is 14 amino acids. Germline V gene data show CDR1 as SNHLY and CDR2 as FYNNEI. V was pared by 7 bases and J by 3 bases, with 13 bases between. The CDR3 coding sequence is TGTGCCAGCAACGCCGACGGTGACAATCAGCCCCAGCATTTT. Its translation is CASNADGDNQPQHF.

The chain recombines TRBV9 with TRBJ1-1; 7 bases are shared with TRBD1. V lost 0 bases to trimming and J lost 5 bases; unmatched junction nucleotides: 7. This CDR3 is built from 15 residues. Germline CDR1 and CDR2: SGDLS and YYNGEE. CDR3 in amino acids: CASSVEGEGATEAFF. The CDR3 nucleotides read TGTGCCAGCAGCGTAGAGGGGGAGGGGGCGACTGAAGCTTTCTTT.

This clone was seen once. CDR3 region: CASSTLTGELFF. CDR3 DNA: TGTGCCAGCAGCACACTCACCGGGGAGCTGTTTTTT. V usage is TRBV5-4 and J usage is TRBJ2-2, with D unresolved. The CDR3 sequence is 12 residues long. Looked up from germline, CDR1 is SGHNT and CDR2 is YYREEE (reference sequence). V lost 4 bases and J 4 bases, leaving 5 bases between the germline ends. Looking up the rest from reference TRBV5-4 and TRBJ2-2 gives the full variable domain: ETGVTQSPTHLIKTRGQQVTLRCSSQSGHNTVSWYQQALGQGPQFIFQYYREEENGRGNFPPRFSGLQFPNYSSELNVNALELDDSALYLCASSTLTGELFFGEGSRLTVL.